Sequencing of this T cell receptor beta chain was carried out in a study of T cells in Graves' hyperthyroidism and ophthalmopathy. As for the study in general: At initial diagnosis, before any treatment had begun, peripheral blood was obtained. Whole-study results and caveats: Among clonotypes expanded in thyroid above 0.001, most were also found in blood.

RNA transcripts gave rise to amplified TCR beta CDR3 regions. HTBI primers drove first-round RT-PCR of the TCR CDR3. TCRdb ran MiXCR on the multiplex PCR reads and lists one entry per CDR3 protein. The repertoire holds hundreds of thousands of distinct CDR3 sequences, with 12% to 15% as singletons. Details on this clonotype: Its antigen is still unknown.

Patients showing uncontrolled infection, other autoimmune disease, pregnancy or lactation were ineligible. Based on clinical symptoms, serum thyroxine and TRAb, thyroid ultrasound and orbital computed tomography, diagnoses were reached. The junction had 8 bases not matched to a gene; V was cut back by 1 base and J by 0 bases. The CDR3 extends over 17 amino acids. CDR1 is LNHDA and CDR2 is SQIVND in the germline V gene (reference sequence). This TCR was recovered from a woman between 18 and 30 years old with Graves' hyperthyroidism. The V and J genes are TRBV19 and TRBJ2-7; 8 nucleotides agree with TRBD1. The sequencing input was blood. The CDR3 reads CASSIVGRGPSSYEQYF. The CDR3 nucleotides are TGTGCCAGTAGTATAGTAGGCAGGGGGCCGAGCTCCTACGAGCAGTACTTC.